The present entry profiles one TCR beta chain with its context. The antigen remains undetermined. Isolated per sample were at least 6 million PBMCs. The record originates from a study of blood T cells in healthy people across ages. Study-level points and caveats: Estimates of total diversity, which came from one million sequenced T cells, were considered to be underestimates.

The V gene lost 3 bases and the J gene lost 8 bases, with 21 bases spanning the gap. Germline-derived CDR1 and CDR2 are SGHRS and YFSETQ. This CDR3 spans 16 amino acids. Sample-barcoded 5' priming and a J-beta primer mix drove a second PCR of about 6 to 11 cycles. One entry per CDR3 protein, called by TCRdb with MiXCR from the 5' RACE reads. The data contain more than 600,000 distinct CDR3 sequences, 25% of them singletons. These data were also reused for a study on T cells of mothers and their children.

Sequenced: blood. V and J are TRBV5-1 and TRBJ2-4; D is possibly TRBD1 or TRBD2 (6 bases each). The source is a boy aged 5 to 17 in good health. CDR3 region: CASSSQGGGTKDIQYF. Written as DNA, the CDR3 is TGCGCCAGCAGCTCACAGGGAGGTGGGACCAAGGACATTCAGTACTTC.